The text below deals with one TCR beta chain. These data originate in a study of CD8 T cells in Susac syndrome. Roughly 0.45 to 1 ug RNA was reverse transcribed with random hexamers. TCRdb reanalysed the immunoSEQ multiplex PCR reads using MiXCR and keeps one entry per CDR3 protein. The sample has around 170,000 distinct CDR3 sequences, approximately 95% seen once; the top ten hold around 0.16%. CDR3 size: 14 residues. V shed 3 bases, J shed 2 bases, and the junction held 4 bases outside the gene matches. Germline CDR1 DFQATT, CDR2 SNEGSKA (reference sequence). The V gene is TRBV20-1, the J gene TRBJ1-5; TRBD1 matches at 7 bases. This TCR came from a human donor with Susac syndrome. The sample consisted of CD8+ T cells from PBMCs. The CDR3 nucleotides are TGCAGTGCTAGGGGGGACAGAGGCAATCAGCCCCAGCATTTT. Translated, it gives CSARGDRGNQPQHF.